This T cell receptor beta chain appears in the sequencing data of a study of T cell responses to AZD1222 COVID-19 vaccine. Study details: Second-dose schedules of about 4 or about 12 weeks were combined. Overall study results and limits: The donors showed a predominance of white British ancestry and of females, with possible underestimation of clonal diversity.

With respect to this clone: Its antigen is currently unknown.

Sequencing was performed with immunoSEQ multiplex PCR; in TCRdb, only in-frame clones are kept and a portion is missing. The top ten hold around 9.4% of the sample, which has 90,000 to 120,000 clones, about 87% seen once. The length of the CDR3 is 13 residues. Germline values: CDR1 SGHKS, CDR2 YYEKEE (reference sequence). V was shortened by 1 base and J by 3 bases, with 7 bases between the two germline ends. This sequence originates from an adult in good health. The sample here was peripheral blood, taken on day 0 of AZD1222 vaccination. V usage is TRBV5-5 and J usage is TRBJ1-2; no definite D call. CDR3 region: CASSLSQHYGYTF. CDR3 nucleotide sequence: TGTGCCAGCAGCTTGTCCCAACACTATGGCTACACCTTC.